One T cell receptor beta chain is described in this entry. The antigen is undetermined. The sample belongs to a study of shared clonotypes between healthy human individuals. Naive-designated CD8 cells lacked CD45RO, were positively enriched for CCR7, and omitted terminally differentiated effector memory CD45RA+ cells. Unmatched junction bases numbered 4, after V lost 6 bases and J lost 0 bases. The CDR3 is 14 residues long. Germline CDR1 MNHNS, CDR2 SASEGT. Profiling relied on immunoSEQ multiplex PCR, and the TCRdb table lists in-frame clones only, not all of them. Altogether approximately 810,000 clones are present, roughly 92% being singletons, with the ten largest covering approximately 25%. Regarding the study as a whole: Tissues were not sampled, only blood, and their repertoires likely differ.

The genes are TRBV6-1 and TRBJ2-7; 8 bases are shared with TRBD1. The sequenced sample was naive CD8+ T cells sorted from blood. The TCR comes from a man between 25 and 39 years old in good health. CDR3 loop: CASRDRVNSYEQYF. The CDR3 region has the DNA TGTGCCAGCAGGGACAGGGTAAACTCCTACGAGCAGTACTTC.